This T cell receptor beta chain is from a study of shared clonotypes between healthy human individuals. Study details: Three plates were used per donor for CD4 naive, three for CD4 memory, two for CD8 naive and one for CD8 memory. Study outcomes and limitations: Sharing across four donors was highest in naive CD4 (about 5%) and lowest in memory CD8 (0.4%). In having few donors, the study represented limited genetic and exposure-history diversity.

The germline V and J ends were trimmed by 0 bases and 3 bases, with 7 bases remaining between them. The CDR3 extends over 15 amino acids. In germline, CDR1 is SGHRS, CDR2 YFSETQ. The assay was carried out at the deep level. Repertoires were generated with immunoSEQ multiplex PCR, while TCRdb's copy carries only in-frame clones and drops some. The repertoire includes around 700,000 clones, about 74% of them detected once, and more than 1.5% sits in the top ten. In the case of this clone: Its antigen is still unknown.

This receptor was taken from a young woman in good health. This chain links TRBV5-1 with TRBJ2-6; D ambiguous. Sequencing was done on a sample of memory CD4+ T cells sorted from blood. Noted subset: CD45RA-negative fraction. The DNA of the CDR3 is TGCGCCAGCAGCTTGGGACACGGTGGGGCCAACGTCCTGACTTTC. Amino acid sequence: CASSLGHGGANVLTF.